A selection of T cell receptor beta chains follows, all from one sample in a study of T cells in narcolepsy. Sequencing used immunoSEQ multiplex PCR; TCRdb keeps in-frame clones, though not all of them. The sample has fewer than 35,000 clones, roughly four fifths seen once. The sequencing input was memory (CD45RA-) CD4+ T cells from blood. The source of these receptors is a human donor in good health. Each CDR3 is given with its conserved first and last residue. D genes are given only for firm matches. Some rows have no size entry. The others give once, few or many, or a class for an expanded clone.

.	TRBV14	TRBJ1-2	few	TGTGCCAGCAGCCAATTCGCACAGGGACCCTATGGCTACACCTTC	CASSQFAQGPYGYTF
.	TRBV5-1	TRBJ2-6	.	TGCGCCAGCAGCTTGCCGACCTCTGGGGCCAACGTCCTGACTTTC	CASSLPTSGANVLTF
.	TRBV2	TRBJ2-7	.	TGTGCCAGCAGGGATTTCTCGCTTTCCTACGAGCAGTACTTC	CASRDFSLSYEQYF
.	TRBV27	TRBJ2-1	.	TGTGCCAGCAGTTTAAGGGGGGGGGCCGGCAATGAGCAGTTCTTC	CASSLRGGAGNEQFF
.	TRBV28	TRBJ1-1	.	TGTGCCAGCAGTTCCCCAGGGGTTACTGAAGCTTTCTTT	CASSSPGVTEAFF
.	TRBV4-3	TRBJ2-1	.	TGCGCCAGCAGCCTGGCATACTACAATGAGCAGTTCTTC	CASSLAYYNEQFF
TRBD2	TRBV19	TRBJ2-6	.	TGTGCCAGCGGACTAGCGGGGGGGCAAGAGGCCAACGTCCTGACTTTC	CASGLAGGQEANVLTF
.	TRBV23-1	TRBJ2-4	.	TGCGCCAGCAGCCCCCGGGCATGTGGCAAAAACATTCAGTACTTC	CASSPRACGKNIQYF
.	TRBV4-1	TRBJ1-5	.	TGCGCCAGCAGCCAAGTAGGGGCTAGGCAGCCCCAGCATTTT	CASSQVGARQPQHF
TRBD2	TRBV7-2	TRBJ2-3	.	TGTGCCAGCAGCTTAGAAGGGACTAGCTTCAGAAGCACAGATACGCAGTATTTT	CASSLEGTSFRSTDTQYF
TRBD2	TRBV10-3	TRBJ2-1	.	TGTGCCATCAGTCAACGGGACTACAGGTACAATGAGCAGTTCTTC	CAISQRDYRYNEQFF
TRBD2	TRBV7-2	TRBJ2-5	.	TGTGCCAGCAGCCCCTCCGGGGGGTGGGGGGAGACCCAGTACTTC	CASSPSGGWGETQYF
TRBD1	TRBV15	TRBJ1-5	.	TGTGCCACCAGCAGAGGTGGCAGGGGGGGATCAAATCAGCCCCAGCATTTT	CATSRGGRGGSNQPQHF
TRBD2	TRBV12-5	TRBJ2-1	.	TGTGCTAGTGGGACTAGCGGGGCGAGCTCCTACAATGAGCAGTTCTTC	CASGTSGASSYNEQFF
.	TRBV7-9	TRBJ1-1	.	TGTGCCAGCAGTACCAGGCGGCTGACGGACACTGAAGCTTTCTTT	CASSTRRLTDTEAFF
.	TRBV7-9	TRBJ1-1	.	TGTGCCAGCCAGGGGTACTCTGAAGCTTTCTTT	CASQGYSEAFF
.	TRBV7-2	TRBJ2-1	.	TGTGCCAGCAGCCCCCCCCTCGACCCGAATGAGCAGTTCTTC	CASSPPLDPNEQFF
.	TRBV6-5	TRBJ2-6	.	TGTGCCTCGGACCGGGAGGGGGCCAACGTCCTGACTTTC	CASDREGANVLTF
TRBD1	TRBV29-1	TRBJ1-2	once	TGCAGCGTTGCAACAGGGGTGGGAGGCTATGGCTACACCTTC	CSVATGVGGYGYTF
.	TRBV10-3	TRBJ2-3	.	TGTGCCATCAGAGGCCCCCTCGGGGGTGCGCAGTATTTT	CAIRGPLGGAQYF
TRBD2	TRBV6-6	TRBJ2-3	.	TGTGCCAGCAGTAAGAACACGGGGGGGCCCACAGATACGCAGTATTTT	CASSKNTGGPTDTQYF
TRBD1	TRBV11-3	TRBJ2-1	once	TGTGCCAGCAGCTTAGATATGACAGGGGGCATGTTCTTC	CASSLDMTGGMFF
TRBD2	TRBV6-4	TRBJ2-3	.	TGTGCCAGCAGCCGCGGGGGGCCCCCAGATACGCAGTATTTT	CASSRGGPPDTQYF
.	TRBV30	TRBJ1-3	few	TGTGCCTGGAGTCGGAGTTTATCTGGAAACACCATATATTTT	CAWSRSLSGNTIYF
.	TRBV10-3	TRBJ2-1	.	TGTGCCATCAGTGAGGGGGGACTCTACAATGAGCAGTTCTTC	CAISEGGLYNEQFF
TRBD1	TRBV2	TRBJ1-2	once	TGTGCCAGCAGTGGCCGACAGGGGGACGGCTACACCTTC	CASSGRQGDGYTF
.	TRBV27	TRBJ2-7	.	TGTGCCAGCAGGAGAGGGGAATTCGAGCAGTACTTC	CASRRGEFEQYF
TRBD2	TRBV5-6	TRBJ2-3	.	TGTGCCAGCAGCTTGGCGACTAGCGGGAGCACAGATACGCAGTATTTT	CASSLATSGSTDTQYF
TRBD2	TRBV25-1	TRBJ2-5	once	TGTGCCAGCAGTGACGCGGGTAGCGGGGGGATAGAGACCCAGTACTTC	CASSDAGSGGIETQYF
.	TRBV7-2	TRBJ1-3	.	TGTGCCAGCTCTCCCCTACGAAACACCATATATTTT	CASSPLRNTIYF
.	TRBV7-2	TRBJ2-5	.	TGTGCCAGCAGCTTAGTGTGGACAGAACAAGAGACCCAGTACTTC	CASSLVWTEQETQYF
.	TRBV6-1	TRBJ2-7	.	TGTGCCAGCAGTCCCCCGCCCCCTCTCTACGAGCAGTACTTC	CASSPPPPLYEQYF
.	TRBV6-5	TRBJ1-1	.	TGTGCCAGCAGTTACTCGGAGAACACTGAAGCTTTCTTT	CASSYSENTEAFF
.	TRBV11-2	TRBJ2-7	.	TGTGCCAGCAGCGACCGGGCAGTACCCAGACGGGAGCAGTACTTC	CASSDRAVPRREQYF
.	TRBV6-5	TRBJ1-3	.	TGTGCCAGCAACCCAGACAGGAACTCTGGAAACACCATATATTTT	CASNPDRNSGNTIYF
TRBD1	TRBV15	TRBJ1-6	.	TGTGCCACCAGCAGAGACAGGGGGTGGGCGAATTCACCCCTCCACTTT	CATSRDRGWANSPLHF
.	TRBV28	TRBJ1-5	.	TGTGCCAGCAGTCTGCATACGGGACAAGTCAATCAGCCCCAGCATTTT	CASSLHTGQVNQPQHF
TRBD1	TRBV2	TRBJ1-6	.	TGTGCCAGCAGGACGGACAGGACCCTCTCCTATAATTCACCCCTCCACTTT	CASRTDRTLSYNSPLHF
.	TRBV4-1	TRBJ2-7	.	TGCGCCAGCAGCCATGTTGGGATGGGGTCCTACGAGCAGTACTTC	CASSHVGMGSYEQYF